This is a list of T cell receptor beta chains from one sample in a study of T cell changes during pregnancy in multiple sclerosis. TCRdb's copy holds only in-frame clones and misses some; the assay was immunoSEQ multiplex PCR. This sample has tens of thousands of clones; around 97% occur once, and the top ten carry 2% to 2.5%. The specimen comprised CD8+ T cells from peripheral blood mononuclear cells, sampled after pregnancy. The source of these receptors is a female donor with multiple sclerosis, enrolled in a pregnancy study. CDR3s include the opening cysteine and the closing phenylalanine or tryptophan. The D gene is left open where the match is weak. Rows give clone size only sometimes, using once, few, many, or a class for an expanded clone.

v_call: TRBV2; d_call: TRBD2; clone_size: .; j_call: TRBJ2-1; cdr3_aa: CASSPYLAGGYNEQFF; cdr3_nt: TGTGCCAGCAGTCCATACCTAGCGGGAGGTTACAATGAGCAGTTCTTC
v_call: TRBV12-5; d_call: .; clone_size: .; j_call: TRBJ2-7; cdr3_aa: CASGLPLKQYF; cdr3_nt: TGTGCTAGTGGCCTTCCCTTAAAGCAGTACTTC
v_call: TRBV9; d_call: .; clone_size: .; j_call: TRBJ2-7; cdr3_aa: CASSGGGGGYEQYF; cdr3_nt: TGTGCCAGCAGCGGGGGAGGGGGAGGGTACGAGCAGTACTTC
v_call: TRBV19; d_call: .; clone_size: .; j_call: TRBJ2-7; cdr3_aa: CASSIRHRVDEQYF; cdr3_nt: TGTGCCAGTAGTATAAGGCACAGGGTCGACGAGCAGTACTTC
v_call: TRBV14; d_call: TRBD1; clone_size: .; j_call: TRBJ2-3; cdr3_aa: CASSQVWGQSSTDTQYF; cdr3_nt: TGTGCCAGCAGCCAAGTGTGGGGACAGAGTAGCACAGATACGCAGTATTTT
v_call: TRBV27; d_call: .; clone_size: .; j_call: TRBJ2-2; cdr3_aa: CASSLRGELFF; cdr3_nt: TGTGCCAGCAGTTTGCGTGGGGAGCTGTTTTTT
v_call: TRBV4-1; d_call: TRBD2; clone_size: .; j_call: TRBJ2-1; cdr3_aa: CASSQTSGEYNEQFF; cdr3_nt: TGCGCCAGCAGCCAAACTAGCGGAGAATACAATGAGCAGTTCTTC
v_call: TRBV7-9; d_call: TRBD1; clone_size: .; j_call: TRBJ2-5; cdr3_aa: CASSRYRGHDPETQYF; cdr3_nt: TGTGCCAGCAGCCGTTACAGGGGGCACGATCCGGAGACCCAGTACTTC
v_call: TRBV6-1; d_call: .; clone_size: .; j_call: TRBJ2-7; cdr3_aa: CASSEALPPGPYEQYF; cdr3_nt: TGTGCCAGCAGTGAAGCGCTTCCCCCGGGTCCCTACGAGCAGTACTTC
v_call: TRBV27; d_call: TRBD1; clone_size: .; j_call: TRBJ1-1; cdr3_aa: CASSLDRGRTEAFF; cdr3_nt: TGTGCCAGCAGTTTAGACAGGGGGCGGACTGAAGCTTTCTTT
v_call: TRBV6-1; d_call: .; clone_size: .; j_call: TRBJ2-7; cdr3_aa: CASSEGLGRSEQYF; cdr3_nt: TGTGCCAGCAGTGAGGGTCTGGGGCGGTCCGAGCAGTACTTC
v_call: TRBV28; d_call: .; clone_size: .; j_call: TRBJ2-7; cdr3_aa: CASSLRGLSYEQYF; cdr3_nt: TGTGCCAGCAGTTTGCGGGGACTTTCCTACGAGCAGTACTTC
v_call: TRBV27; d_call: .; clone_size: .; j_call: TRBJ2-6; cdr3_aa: CASSLQGANVLTF; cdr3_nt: TGTGCCAGCAGTTTACAGGGAGCCAACGTCCTGACTTTC
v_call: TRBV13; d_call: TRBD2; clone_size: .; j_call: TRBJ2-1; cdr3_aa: CASSYRLAGGPIDYNEQFF; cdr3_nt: TGTGCCAGCAGCTATCGACTAGCGGGAGGGCCCATCGACTACAATGAGCAGTTCTTC
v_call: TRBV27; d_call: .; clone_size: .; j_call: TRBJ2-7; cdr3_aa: CASSSPGSRGSYEQYF; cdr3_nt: TGTGCCAGCAGTTCACCCGGGTCTAGAGGCTCCTACGAGCAGTACTTC
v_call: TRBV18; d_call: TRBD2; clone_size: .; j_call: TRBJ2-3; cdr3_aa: CASSPRGTSGDTQYF; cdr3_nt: TGTGCCAGCTCACCCCGCGGGACTAGCGGAGATACGCAGTATTTT
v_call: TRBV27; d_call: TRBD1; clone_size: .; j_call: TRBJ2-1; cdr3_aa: CASRAGTGSLNEQFF; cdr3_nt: TGTGCCAGCAGAGCCGGGACAGGGTCTCTAAATGAGCAGTTCTTC
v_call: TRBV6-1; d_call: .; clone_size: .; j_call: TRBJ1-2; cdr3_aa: CASSERGSIGYTF; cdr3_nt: TGTGCCAGCAGTGAAAGAGGGTCAATAGGCTACACCTTC
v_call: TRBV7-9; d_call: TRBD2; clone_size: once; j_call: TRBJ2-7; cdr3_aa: CASGTSGSYEQYF; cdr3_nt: TGTGCCAGCGGTACTAGCGGCTCCTACGAGCAGTACTTC
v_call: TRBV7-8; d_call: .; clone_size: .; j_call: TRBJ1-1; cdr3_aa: CASSLRAQHEAFF; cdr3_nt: TGTGCCAGCAGCTTGAGGGCACAGCATGAAGCTTTCTTT
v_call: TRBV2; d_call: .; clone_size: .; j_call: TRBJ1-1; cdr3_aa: CASLPPRGTEAFF; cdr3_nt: TGTGCCAGCCTACCCCCACGGGGCACTGAAGCTTTCTTT
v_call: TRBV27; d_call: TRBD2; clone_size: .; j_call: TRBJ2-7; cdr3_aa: CASSWGSGPSYEQYF; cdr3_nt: TGTGCCAGCAGTTGGGGTAGCGGGCCTTCCTACGAGCAGTACTTC
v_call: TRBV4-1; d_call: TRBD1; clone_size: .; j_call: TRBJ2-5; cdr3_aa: CASSQYSDRVKETQYF; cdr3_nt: TGCGCCAGCAGCCAATACTCCGACAGGGTAAAAGAGACCCAGTACTTC
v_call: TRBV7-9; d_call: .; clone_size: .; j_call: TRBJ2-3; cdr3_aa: CASSFLTDTQYF; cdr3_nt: TGTGCCAGCAGCTTCCTCACAGATACGCAGTATTTT
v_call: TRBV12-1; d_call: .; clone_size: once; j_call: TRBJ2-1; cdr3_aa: CASSPSSGPKRSSYNEQFF; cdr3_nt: TGTGCCAGCAGCCCCTCTAGCGGGCCTAAAAGAAGCTCCTACAATGAGCAGTTCTTC
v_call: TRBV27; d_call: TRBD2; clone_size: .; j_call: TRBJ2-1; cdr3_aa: CASSLPPGGTYNEQFF; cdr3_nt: TGTGCCAGCAGTCTACCACCGGGGGGGACCTACAATGAGCAGTTCTTC
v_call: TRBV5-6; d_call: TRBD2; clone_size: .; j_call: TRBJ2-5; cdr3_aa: CASSPGGAVETQYF; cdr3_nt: TGTGCCAGCAGCCCGGGGGGGGCGGTGGAGACCCAGTACTTC
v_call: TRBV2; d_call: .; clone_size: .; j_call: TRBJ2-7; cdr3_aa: CASSSDSWVREQYF; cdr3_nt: TGTGCCAGCAGTTCGGACAGTTGGGTACGCGAGCAGTACTTC
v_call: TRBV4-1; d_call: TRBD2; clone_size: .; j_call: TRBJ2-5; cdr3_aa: CASSQGLAGVHETQYF; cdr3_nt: TGCGCCAGCAGCCAAGGACTAGCGGGAGTACATGAGACCCAGTACTTC
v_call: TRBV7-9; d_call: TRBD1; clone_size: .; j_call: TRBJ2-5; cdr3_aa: CASSSYRGIGETQYF; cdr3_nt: TGTGCCAGCAGCTCTTACAGGGGGATCGGAGAGACCCAGTACTTC
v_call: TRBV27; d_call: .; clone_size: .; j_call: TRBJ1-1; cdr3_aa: CASSTQGATEAFF; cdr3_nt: TGTGCCAGCAGTACACAGGGAGCCACTGAAGCTTTCTTT
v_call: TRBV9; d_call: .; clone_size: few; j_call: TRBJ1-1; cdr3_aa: CASSPSSGNTEAFF; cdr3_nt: TGTGCCAGCAGCCCCTCCAGTGGCAACACTGAAGCTTTCTTT
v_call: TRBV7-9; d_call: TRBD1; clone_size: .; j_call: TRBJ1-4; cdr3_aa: CASSQTGGQGVFINEKLFF; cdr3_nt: TGTGCCAGCAGTCAAACAGGAGGACAGGGGGTCTTCATTAATGAAAAACTGTTTTTT
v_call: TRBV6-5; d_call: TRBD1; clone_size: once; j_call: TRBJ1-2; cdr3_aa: CASSSLIQGERHGYTF; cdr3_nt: TGTGCCAGCAGTTCCCTAATACAGGGGGAAAGACATGGCTACACCTTC
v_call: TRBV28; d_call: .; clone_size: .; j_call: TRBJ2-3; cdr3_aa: CASSLAQLGADTQYF; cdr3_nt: TGTGCCAGCAGTTTAGCCCAACTAGGCGCAGATACGCAGTATTTT
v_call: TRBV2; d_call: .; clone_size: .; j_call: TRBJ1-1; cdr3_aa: CASSDLGDTEAFF; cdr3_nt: TGTGCCAGCAGTGATTTGGGCGACACTGAAGCTTTCTTT
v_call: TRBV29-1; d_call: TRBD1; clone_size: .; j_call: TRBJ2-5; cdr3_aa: CSVEKAYPGTGDSQETQYF; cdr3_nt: TGCAGCGTTGAAAAGGCCTACCCCGGGACAGGGGACAGCCAAGAGACCCAGTACTTC
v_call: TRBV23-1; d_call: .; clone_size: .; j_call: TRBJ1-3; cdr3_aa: CASSQRDKSKTASGNTIYF; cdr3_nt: TGCGCCAGCAGTCAACGGGACAAATCTAAGACCGCCTCTGGAAACACCATATATTTT
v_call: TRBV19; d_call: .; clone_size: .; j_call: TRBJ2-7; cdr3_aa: CASSPLSRAEQYF; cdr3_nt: TGTGCCAGTAGTCCCCTTTCCAGGGCCGAGCAGTACTTC
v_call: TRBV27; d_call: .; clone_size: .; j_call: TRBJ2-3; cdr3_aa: CASSLYPGDWADTQYF; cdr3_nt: TGTGCCAGCAGTTTATACCCAGGGGATTGGGCAGATACGCAGTATTTT
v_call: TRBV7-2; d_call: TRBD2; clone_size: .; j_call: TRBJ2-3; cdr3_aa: CASSLRLAGGTDTQYF; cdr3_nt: TGTGCCAGCAGCTTACGGCTAGCGGGCGGCACAGATACGCAGTATTTT
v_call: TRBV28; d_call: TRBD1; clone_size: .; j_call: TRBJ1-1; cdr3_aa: CASSLWGQFMNTEAFF; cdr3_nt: TGTGCCAGCAGTTTATGGGGACAGTTCATGAACACTGAAGCTTTCTTT
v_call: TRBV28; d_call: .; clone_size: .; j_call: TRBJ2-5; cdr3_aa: CASSFWSSSGDQETQYF; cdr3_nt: TGTGCCAGCAGTTTTTGGTCAAGTAGCGGCGACCAAGAGACCCAGTACTTC
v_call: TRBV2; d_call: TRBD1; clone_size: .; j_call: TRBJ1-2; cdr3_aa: CASSEEWTGGRSVGGYTF; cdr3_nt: TGTGCCAGCAGTGAAGAATGGACAGGAGGTCGTTCAGTAGGTGGCTACACCTTC
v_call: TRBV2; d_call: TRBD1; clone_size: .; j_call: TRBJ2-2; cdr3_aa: CAIPGQGPGELFF; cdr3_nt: TGTGCCATCCCGGGACAGGGCCCCGGGGAGCTGTTTTTT
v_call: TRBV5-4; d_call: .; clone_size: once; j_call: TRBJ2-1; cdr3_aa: CASSVGVANEQFF; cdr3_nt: TGTGCCAGCAGCGTGGGAGTTGCGAATGAGCAGTTCTTC